This entry describes one TCR beta chain. J lost 6 bases, V lost 7 bases, and 9 bases had no gene match. Germline V gene lookup returns CDR1 ENHRY and CDR2 SYGVKD. CDR3 size: 13 residues. Profiled with immunoSEQ multiplex PCR; TCRdb holds only in-frame clones, not every one. Here the sample spans 90,000 to 150,000 clones, approximately 85% being singletons. This entry comes from a study of blood T cell repertoires in COVID-19. The TCR originated in a man at least 80 years old with acute or convalescent COVID-19. Input material: peripheral blood. The rearrangement links TRBV10-3 to TRBJ2-7; 7 nucleotides agree with TRBD1. Here the CDR3 reads CAITSDRVGEQYF. As DNA, the CDR3 is TGTGCCATCACCTCTGACAGGGTGGGCGAGCAGTACTTC.